In this sample, the clone carrying this TCR beta chain turned up many times. The target antigen is unknown. This sample is drawn from a study of molecular identifiers for immune sequencing clone quantification. Study outcomes and limitations: Single-cell amounts of spiked Jurkat TCR RNA were reportedly detectable among roughly 1 million naive cells.

In germline, CDR1 is MNHEY, CDR2 SVGAGI. There are 18 residues in the CDR3. V lost 2 bases and J lost 4; bases outside the gene matches: 10. TCRdb passed the PCR reads through MiXCR, listing each CDR3 protein once. The sample has about 65,000 distinct CDR3 sequences, less than 20% seen once. The sequence was obtained from a human donor in good health. Some libraries in this study had Jurkat cell RNA spiked in. The chain uses TRBV6-5 and TRBJ2-7; 14 bases map to TRBD2. The sequencing input was naive CD8+ T cells from blood, with Jurkat cell RNA spiked in. Subset specified: FACS-sorted CD8+CD4-CCR7+CD45RA+ naive T cells. CDR3 amino acids: CASSYRPGLAGEAYEQYF. The CDR3 DNA sequence: TGTGCCAGCAGTTACCGCCCGGGACTAGCGGGAGAGGCGTACGAGCAGTACTTC.